Below, 7 T cell receptor beta chains from the same sample are listed, as sequenced in a study of radiotherapy plus CTLA-4 blockade in lung cancer. Data came from immunoSEQ multiplex PCR; TCRdb stores just in-frame clones and leaves some out. The repertoire holds tens of thousands of clones, with 77% as singletons. Source: peripheral blood, taken from a patient treated with radiotherapy plus ipilimumab. These TCRs come from a human donor with non-small cell lung cancer that progressed on radiotherapy plus ipilimumab.

V usage is TRBV15 and J usage is TRBJ2-1; TRBD2 aligns across 15 bases. V shed 5 bases and J 9 bases; nucleotides not matched to a gene: 11. The CDR3 sequence is 17 residues long. Germline V gene lookup returns CDR1 LNHNV and CDR2 YYDKDF (reference sequence). In DNA form, the CDR3 reads TGTGCCACCAGCCCCCGGACTAGCGGGAGGGCAGCGTCTGAGCAGTTCTTC. As protein: CATSPRTSGRAASEQFF.

This clone was seen only once. CDR3 bases: TGCGCCAGCAGCCTCCCGGGACAGAAGGAGACCCAGTACTTC. Translating it yields CASSLPGQKETQYF. This chain links TRBV4-1 with TRBJ2-5; TRBD1 matches at 7 bases. The CDR3 length is 14 residues. Germline trimming cut 4 bases from V and 5 bases from J; bases unmatched to any gene: 7. Germline V lookup: CDR1 MGHRA, CDR2 YSYEKL.

V gene TRBV20-1 combines with J gene TRBJ2-1; D uncertain. CDR3 length: 10 amino acids. From germline, CDR1 is DFQATT and CDR2 SNEGSKA (reference sequence). V was clipped by 4 bases and J by 13 bases, with 11 bases between them. The CDR3 coding sequence is TGCAGTGCTATAAGACATGTCCAGTTCTTC. This gives the protein CSAIRHVQFF.

The table lists this clone with a count of one. The chain combines TRBV5-5 with TRBJ2-7, with D uncertain. Between the trimmed V and J ends, which lost 5 bases and 0 bases, there was a span of 18 bases. The germline V gene has CDR1 SGHKS and CDR2 YYEKEE (reference sequence). The CDR3 loop spans 16 amino acids. The CDR3 nucleotides read TGTGCCAGCAGTCGTGACGATCGACCTAGCTCCTACGAGCAGTACTTC. This encodes CASSRDDRPSSYEQYF.

The chain joins TRBV28 to TRBJ1-1; D possibly corresponds to TRBD1 (5 bases). CDR3 length: 12 residues. The V gene lost 2 bases and the J gene lost 4 bases, with 5 bases spanning the gap. Germline assignment: CDR1 MDHEN and CDR2 SYDVKM. The CDR3 nucleotides read TGTGCCAGCAGTTTACAGGGCACTGAAGCTTTCTTT. Its translation: CASSLQGTEAFF.

V and J are TRBV5-1 and TRBJ2-7; TRBD1 aligns across 10 bases. Germline CDR1 is SGHRS and CDR2 is YFSETQ. The CDR3 sequence is 13 residues long. The trim removed 3 bases at V and 3 bases at J, leaving 0 bases unmatched. The CDR3 DNA sequence: TGCGCCAGCAGCTGGGACAGGGGCTACGAGCAGTACTTC. Protein product: CASSWDRGYEQYF.

The rearrangement links TRBV4-2 to TRBJ2-5; 12 positions match TRBD1. The CDR3 extends over 17 amino acids. In germline, CDR1 is LGHNA, CDR2 YNFKEQ. V trimming: 2 bases; J trimming: 4 bases; junction bases outside the gene matches: 8. CDR3 nucleotides: TGTGCCAGCAGCCAACGTCCCGGGACAGGGGGCGGAGAGACCCAGTACTTC. It specifies CASSQRPGTGGGETQYF.